This T cell receptor beta chain was recovered during a study of blood T cell repertoires in COVID-19. Per germline, CDR1 SGHRS and CDR2 YFSETQ. After removal of 0 bases from V and 2 bases from J, the junction contained 2 bases not matched to a gene. The CDR3 consists of 14 residues. While infection was still active, Seattle patients were enrolled and then followed longitudinally. This table comes from immunoSEQ multiplex PCR, and its TCRdb copy is limited to in-frame clones, with some not included. The sample lists approximately 200,000 clones, roughly 80% seen once, with about 10% in the top ten. The source material was peripheral blood. The receptor was derived from a woman aged 80 or over with COVID-19, enrolled during active disease. The chain couples TRBV5-1 to TRBJ2-7, with 7 nucleotides matching TRBD1. The CDR3 DNA is TGCGCCAGCAGCTTGGAGACAGGGCCCTACGAGCAGTACTTC. Translation: CASSLETGPYEQYF.